Sequencing of this TCR beta chain was carried out in a study of regulatory T cells in long-lasting Graves disease. This CDR3 is 15 amino acids long. Unmatched junction bases numbered 6, after V lost 3 bases and J lost 6 bases. Specified time point: newly diagnosed GD, antithyroid drugs for less than 3 months. There was RNA extracted from PBMCs, and the TCR library was made from it. This clonotype showed up many times. iRepertoire HTBI primers and Arm-PCR of CDR3 regions built TCR beta libraries. One entry per CDR3 protein results from TCRdb running MiXCR on the multiplex PCR reads. This repertoire shows roughly 410,000 distinct CDR3 sequences, approximately 16% found once; its top ten account for approximately 7.6%. These same records also appear under a second study, on T cells in Graves' hyperthyroidism and ophthalmopathy. In that study: Blood also showed most of the thyroid clonotypes that were expanded above 0.001.

The TCR originated in a woman aged 35 to 49 with Graves disease. The specimen comprised peripheral blood mononuclear cells (PBMCs), sampled at new diagnosis, from a patient treated with antithyroid drugs. The rearrangement joins TRBV12-3 or TRBV12-4 to TRBJ2-1, with TRBD2 matching over 9 bases. CDR3 coding DNA: TGTGCCAGCAGTTTTGGACTAGCGAGGGCCAATGAGCAGTTCTTC. Amino acid sequence: CASSFGLARANEQFF.